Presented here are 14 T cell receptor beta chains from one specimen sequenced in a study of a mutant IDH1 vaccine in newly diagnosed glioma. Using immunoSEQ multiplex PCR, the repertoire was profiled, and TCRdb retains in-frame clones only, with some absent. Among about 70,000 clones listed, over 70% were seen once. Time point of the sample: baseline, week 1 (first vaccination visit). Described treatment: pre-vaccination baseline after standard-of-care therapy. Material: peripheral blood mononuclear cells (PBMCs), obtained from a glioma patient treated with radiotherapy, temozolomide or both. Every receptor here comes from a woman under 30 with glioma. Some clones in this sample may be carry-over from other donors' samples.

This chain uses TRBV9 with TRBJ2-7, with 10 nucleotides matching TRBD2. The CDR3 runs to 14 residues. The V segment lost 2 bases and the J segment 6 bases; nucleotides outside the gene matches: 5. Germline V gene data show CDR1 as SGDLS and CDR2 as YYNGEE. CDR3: CASSVLAGAAEQYF. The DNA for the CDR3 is TGTGCCAGCAGCGTTCTAGCGGGAGCGGCCGAGCAGTACTTC. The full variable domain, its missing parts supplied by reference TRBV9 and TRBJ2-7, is DSGVTQTPKHLITATGQRVTLRCSPRSGDLSVYWYQQSLDQGLQFLIQYYNGEERAKGNILERFSAQQFPDLHSELNLSSLELGDSALYFCASSVLAGAAEQYFGPGTRLTVT.

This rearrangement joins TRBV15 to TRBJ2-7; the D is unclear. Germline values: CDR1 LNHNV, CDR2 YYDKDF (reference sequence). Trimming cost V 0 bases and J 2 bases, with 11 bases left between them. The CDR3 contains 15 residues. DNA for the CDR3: TGTGCCACCAGCAGAGATTCGGACCCAACCTACGAGCAGTACTTC. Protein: CATSRDSDPTYEQYF.

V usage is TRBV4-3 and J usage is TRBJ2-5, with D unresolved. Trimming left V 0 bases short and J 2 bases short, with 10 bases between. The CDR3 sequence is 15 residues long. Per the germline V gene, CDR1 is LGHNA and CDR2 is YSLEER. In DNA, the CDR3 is TGCGCCAGCAGCCAAGATCGATACCTACAAGAGACCCAGTACTTC. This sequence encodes CASSQDRYLQETQYF.

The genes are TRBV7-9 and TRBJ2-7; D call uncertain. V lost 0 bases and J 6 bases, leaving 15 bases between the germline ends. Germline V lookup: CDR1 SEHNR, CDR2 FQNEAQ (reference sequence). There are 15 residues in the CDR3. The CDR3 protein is CASSLAAAVYGEQYF. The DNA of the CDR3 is TGTGCCAGCAGCTTAGCGGCGGCCGTATACGGCGAGCAGTACTTC. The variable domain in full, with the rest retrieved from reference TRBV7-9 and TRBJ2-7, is DTGVSQNPRHKITKRGQNVTFRCDPISEHNRLYWYRQTLGQGPEFLTYFQNEAQLEKSRLLSDRFSAERPKGSFSTLEIQRTEQGDSAMYLCASSLAAAVYGEQYFGPGTRLTVT.

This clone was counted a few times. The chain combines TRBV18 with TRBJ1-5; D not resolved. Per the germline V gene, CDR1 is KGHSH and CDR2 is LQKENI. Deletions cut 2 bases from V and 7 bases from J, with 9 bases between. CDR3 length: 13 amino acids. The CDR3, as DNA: TGTGCCAGCTCACCAGGAAAGGAACAGCCCCAGCATTTT. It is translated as CASSPGKEQPQHF.

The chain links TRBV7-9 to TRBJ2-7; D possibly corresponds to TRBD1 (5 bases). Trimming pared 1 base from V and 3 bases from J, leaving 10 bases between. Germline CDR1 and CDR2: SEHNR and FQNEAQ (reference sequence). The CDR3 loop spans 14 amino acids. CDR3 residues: CASSLDDSLYEQYF. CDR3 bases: TGTGCCAGCAGCTTAGATGACAGCCTCTACGAGCAGTACTTC.

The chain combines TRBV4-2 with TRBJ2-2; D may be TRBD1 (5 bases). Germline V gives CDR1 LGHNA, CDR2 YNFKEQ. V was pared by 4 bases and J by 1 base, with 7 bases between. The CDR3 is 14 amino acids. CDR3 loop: CASSPQENTGELFF. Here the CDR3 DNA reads TGTGCCAGCAGCCCACAGGAGAACACCGGGGAGCTGTTTTTT.

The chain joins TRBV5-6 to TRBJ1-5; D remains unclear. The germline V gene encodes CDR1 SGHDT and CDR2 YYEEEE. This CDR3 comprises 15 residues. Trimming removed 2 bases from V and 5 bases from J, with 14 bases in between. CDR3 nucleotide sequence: TGTGCCAGCAGCTTCTGGCAGGTCCCTTATCAGCCCCAGCATTTT. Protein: CASSFWQVPYQPQHF.

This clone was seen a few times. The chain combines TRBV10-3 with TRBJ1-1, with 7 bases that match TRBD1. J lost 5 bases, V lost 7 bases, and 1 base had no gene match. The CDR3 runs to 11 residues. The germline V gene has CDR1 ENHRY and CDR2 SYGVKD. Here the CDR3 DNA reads TGTGCCATCACCAGGGGGACTGAAGCTTTCTTT. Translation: CAITRGTEAFF.

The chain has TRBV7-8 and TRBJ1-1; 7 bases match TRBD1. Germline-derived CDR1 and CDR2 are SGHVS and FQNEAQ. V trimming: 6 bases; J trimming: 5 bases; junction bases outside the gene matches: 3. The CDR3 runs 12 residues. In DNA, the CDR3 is TGTGCCAGCAGGACAGGGAAGACTGAAGCTTTCTTT. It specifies CASRTGKTEAFF. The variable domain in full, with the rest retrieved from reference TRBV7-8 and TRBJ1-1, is GAGVSQSPRYKVAKRGQDVALRCDPISGHVSLFWYQQALGQGPEFLTYFQNEAQLDKSGLPSDRFFAERPEGSVSTLKIQRTQQEDSAVYLCASRTGKTEAFFGQGTRLTVV.

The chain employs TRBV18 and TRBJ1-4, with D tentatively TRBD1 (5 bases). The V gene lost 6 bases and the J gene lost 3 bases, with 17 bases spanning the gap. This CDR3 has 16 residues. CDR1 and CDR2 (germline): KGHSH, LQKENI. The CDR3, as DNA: TGTGCCAGCTCGAAGGGGCCCGGGGGATCTAATGAAAAACTGTTTTTT. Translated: CASSKGPGGSNEKLFF.

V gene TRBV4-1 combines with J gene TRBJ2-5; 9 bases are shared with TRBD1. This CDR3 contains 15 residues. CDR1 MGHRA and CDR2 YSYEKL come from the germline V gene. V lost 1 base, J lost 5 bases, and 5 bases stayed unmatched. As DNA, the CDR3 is TGCGCCAGCAGCCAAGCCGGGACAGGGCGGGAGACCCAGTACTTC. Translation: CASSQAGTGRETQYF.

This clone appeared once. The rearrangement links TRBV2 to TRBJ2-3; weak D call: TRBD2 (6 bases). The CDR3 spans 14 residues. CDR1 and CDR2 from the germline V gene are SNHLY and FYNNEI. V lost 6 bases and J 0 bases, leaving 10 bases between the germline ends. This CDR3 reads CASRRLVSTDTQYF. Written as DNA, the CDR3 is TGTGCCAGCAGGCGACTAGTAAGCACAGATACGCAGTATTTT.

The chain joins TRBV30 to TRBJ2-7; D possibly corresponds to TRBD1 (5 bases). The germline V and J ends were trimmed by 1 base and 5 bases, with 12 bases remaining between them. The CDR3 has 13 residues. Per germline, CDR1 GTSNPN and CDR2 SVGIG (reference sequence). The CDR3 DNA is TGTGCCTGGAGTGCCCGACAGTTCCACGAGCAGTACTTC. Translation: CAWSARQFHEQYF.